Listed below are T cell receptor beta chains from one sample, sequenced in a study of cytomegalovirus exposure and HLA in healthy donors. Sequencing was performed with immunoSEQ multiplex PCR; in TCRdb, only in-frame clones are kept and a portion is missing. The sample carries under 70,000 clones, about 65% recorded once. The specimen sequenced was PBMCs. The receptors derive from a woman aged 25 to 39 in good health and CMV-seronegative. Each CDR3 is given with its conserved first and last residue. A D gene is named only where the DNA matches it firmly. The size field is filled for only some rows; it gives once, few, many or a size class.

clone_size j_call v_call d_call cdr3_nt cdr3_aa
NA TRBJ2-7 TRBV6-5 NA TGTGCCAGCAGGGAAATTAGTCAGGGGAGCGCACAGCAGTACTTC CASREISQGSAQQYF
NA TRBJ2-7 TRBV29-1 NA TGCAGCGTTGCGTTGGGGGCGCGTGAGCAGTACTTC CSVALGAREQYF
once TRBJ2-3 TRBV6-5 TRBD2 TGTGCCAGCACCTTGGGGGGGTTCACAGATACGCAGTATTTT CASTLGGFTDTQYF
few TRBJ2-7 TRBV29-1 TRBD2 TGCAGCGTTGAATCTAGCGGGAACTACGAGCAGTACTTC CSVESSGNYEQYF
few TRBJ2-3 TRBV19 TRBD2 TGTGCCAGTGGTCCGGGCGGGGGGGCCACAGATACGCAGTATTTT CASGPGGGATDTQYF
few TRBJ1-6 TRBV27 TRBD1 TGTGCCAGCAGTTTATCGACAGGGGACGGTAATTCACCCCTCCACTTT CASSLSTGDGNSPLHF
NA TRBJ2-7 TRBV10-1 TRBD2 TGCGCCAGCAGCCCCGGGCGGGGGATCATCACGCCCTACGAGCAGTACTTC CASSPGRGIITPYEQYF
few TRBJ1-6 TRBV2 NA TGTGCCAGCACTGACCAATATGGCTCACCCCTCCACTTT CASTDQYGSPLHF
NA TRBJ2-3 TRBV7-3 TRBD2 TGTGCCAGCAGCTTAGTTGGGGGCGGGGGGGTAGAAGATACGCAGTATTTT CASSLVGGGGVEDTQYF
NA TRBJ2-3 TRBV5-1 TRBD2 TGCGCCAGCAGCTTGGCCGGGGGAGCTAGCGGGGGTGTAGATACGCAGTATTTT CASSLAGGASGGVDTQYF
NA TRBJ1-5 TRBV6-5 NA TGTGCCAGCAGCGTTAGGGGGTTAAGCAATCAGCCCCAGCATTTT CASSVRGLSNQPQHF
few TRBJ2-3 TRBV7-8 TRBD2 TGTGCCAGCAGCTTAGGGATCACCTCTAGCGGGGGTTTAGGAGATACGCAGTATTTT CASSLGITSSGGLGDTQYF
NA TRBJ2-3 TRBV6-6 TRBD1 TGTGCCAGCAGTTCGACAGGGGGCGGGACAGATACGCAGTATTTT CASSSTGGGTDTQYF
NA TRBJ1-5 TRBV2 TRBD1 TGTGCCAGCAGTCGGGACAGGGGGGATCAGCCCCAGCATTTT CASSRDRGDQPQHF
NA TRBJ1-6 TRBV5-6 NA TGTGCCAGCAGCTTGCAGGGCCCAATCTATAATTCACCCCTCCACTTT CASSLQGPIYNSPLHF
NA TRBJ2-1 TRBV2 TRBD2 TGTGCCAGCAGCTCTCTAGCGGGGGGGGAGAGTGAGCAGTTCTTC CASSSLAGGESEQFF
few TRBJ1-1 TRBV7-2 NA TGTGCCAGCAGCCAACGGGGAAACACTGAAGCTTTCTTT CASSQRGNTEAFF
NA TRBJ1-2 TRBV6-5 TRBD1 TGTGCCAGCAGACAGGGGCGTAACTATGGCTACACCTTC CASRQGRNYGYTF
NA TRBJ2-7 TRBV6-1 NA TGTGCCAGCAGTGCCACCGTGGGTGCGGCACAGTACTTC CASSATVGAAQYF
once TRBJ2-3 TRBV13 TRBD2 TGTGCCAGCAGCTTCTGGCTAGCGGGGGACGCCTGGGGCACAGATACGCAGTATTTT CASSFWLAGDAWGTDTQYF
NA TRBJ1-1 TRBV6-6 TRBD1 TGTGCCACCCGGGACAGGGGGGACACTGAAGCTTTCTTT CATRDRGDTEAFF
NA TRBJ2-1 TRBV10-3 TRBD2 TGTGCCATCACCGCGACAGATAGCGGGGGGGCTGAGCAGTTCTTC CAITATDSGGAEQFF
NA TRBJ1-2 TRBV9 NA TGTGCCAGCAGCGTAGGGGGAGGGGGGGCAGGAGCTTATGGCTACACCTTC CASSVGGGGAGAYGYTF
NA TRBJ2-3 TRBV7-9 TRBD2 TGTGCCAGCAGCTTGACGGGGGAGCGGGGGAGCACAGATACGCAGTATTTT CASSLTGERGSTDTQYF
NA TRBJ1-1 TRBV5-1 NA TGCGCCAGCAGCCCTCCGGACAGGAACACTGAAGCTTTCTTT CASSPPDRNTEAFF
NA TRBJ1-4 TRBV5-6 TRBD1 TGTGCCAGCAGCTGGGGGACAGGGGGTGAAAAACTGTTTTTT CASSWGTGGEKLFF
NA TRBJ1-6 TRBV4-3 NA TGCGCCAGCAGCCAGTTCTATGTGCAGGGGAGAGCACCCCTCCACTTT CASSQFYVQGRAPLHF
NA TRBJ1-1 TRBV7-3 TRBD1 TGTGCCAGCAGCCCGACAGGGGCGAGGGGTGAAGCTTTCTTT CASSPTGARGEAFF
NA TRBJ1-5 TRBV6-6 NA TGTGCCAGCAGTTACGGGGCCAGCAATCAGCCCCAGCATTTT CASSYGASNQPQHF
NA TRBJ2-1 TRBV7-9 TRBD1 TGTGCCAGCAGAACAGGGGGCTTAATCTATGAGCAGTTCTTC CASRTGGLIYEQFF
once TRBJ2-1 TRBV18 NA TGTGCCAGCTCACCCCTAGACTCGGGGGGCTATGAGCAGTTCTTC CASSPLDSGGYEQFF
NA TRBJ1-2 TRBV30 NA TGTGCCTGGTACAGGTACTCTAACTATGGCTACACCTTC CAWYRYSNYGYTF
NA TRBJ1-1 TRBV6-1 NA TGTGCCAGCAGTTCTCTCGGAGCGAACACTGAAGCTTTCTTT CASSSLGANTEAFF
NA TRBJ1-5 TRBV6-5 TRBD1 TGTGCCAGCAGTTACTCGGGACAGGGGGCTGGGCCCCAGCATTTT CASSYSGQGAGPQHF
NA TRBJ1-1 TRBV18 NA TGTGCCAACTCACTACACCCGAACACTGAAGCTTTCTTT CANSLHPNTEAFF
NA TRBJ1-3 TRBV19 NA TGTGCCAGTGCGGGGGGGTCCCAGCCGGGGCTGCTTGGAAACACCATATATTTT CASAGGSQPGLLGNTIYF
NA TRBJ2-3 TRBV10-3 TRBD2 TGTGCCATCAGTGAGCCGGGACTAGCGGGGGCTAGCACAGATACGCAGTATTTT CAISEPGLAGASTDTQYF
NA TRBJ2-2 TRBV7-2 TRBD1 TGTGCCTCCGGGACAGGGTACGACGGGGAGCTGTTTTTT CASGTGYDGELFF
NA TRBJ1-1 TRBV7-9 TRBD1 TGTGCCAGCAGCCCGGGGACAGGGGAGACTGAAGCTTTCTTT CASSPGTGETEAFF
NA TRBJ1-3 TRBV6-5 NA TGTGCCAGCAGCCCAGGGCGTCTGTCCGGAAACACCATATATTTT CASSPGRLSGNTIYF
NA TRBJ1-2 TRBV2 NA TGTGCCAGCAGTAGCACAGGAAACTATGGCTACACCTTC CASSSTGNYGYTF
NA TRBJ1-1 TRBV27 NA TGTGCCAGCAGTTTCACGGGGAACACTGAAGCTTTCTTT CASSFTGNTEAFF
NA TRBJ2-2 TRBV9 NA TGTGCCAGCAGCGTAGGGGTCAGGCCGAACACCGGGGAGCTGTTTTTT CASSVGVRPNTGELFF
NA TRBJ2-6 TRBV7-2 TRBD1 TGTGCCAGCAGCTTAAGGTCAGGGGGCGGTGGGGCCAACGTCCTGACTTTC CASSLRSGGGGANVLTF
NA TRBJ2-7 TRBV7-2 TRBD1 TGTGCCAGCAGCTGGGACAGAACCTACGAGCAGTACTTC CASSWDRTYEQYF
NA TRBJ2-1 TRBV5-1 TRBD1 TGTGCCAGCAGCTGGACAGGGAATGAGCAGTTCTTC CASSWTGNEQFF